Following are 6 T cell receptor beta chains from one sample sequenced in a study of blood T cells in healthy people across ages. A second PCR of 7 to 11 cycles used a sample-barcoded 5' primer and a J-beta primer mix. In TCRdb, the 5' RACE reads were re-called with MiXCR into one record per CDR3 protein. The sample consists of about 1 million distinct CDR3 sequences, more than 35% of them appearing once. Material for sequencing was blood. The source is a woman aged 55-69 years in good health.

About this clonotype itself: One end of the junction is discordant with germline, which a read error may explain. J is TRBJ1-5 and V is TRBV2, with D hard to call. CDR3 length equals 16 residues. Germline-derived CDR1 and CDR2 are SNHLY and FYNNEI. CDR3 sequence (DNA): TGTGCCATCAGTGTACAGCACAGCTCAAGCAATCAGCCCCAGCATTTT. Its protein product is CAISVQHSSSNQPQHF.

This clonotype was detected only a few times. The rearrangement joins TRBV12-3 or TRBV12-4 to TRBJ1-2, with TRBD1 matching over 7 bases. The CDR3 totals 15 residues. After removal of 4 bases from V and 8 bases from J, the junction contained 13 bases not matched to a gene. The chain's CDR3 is CASSSAGQPSWGYTF. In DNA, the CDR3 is TGTGCCAGCAGTTCCGCGGGACAGCCCAGTTGGGGCTACACCTTC.

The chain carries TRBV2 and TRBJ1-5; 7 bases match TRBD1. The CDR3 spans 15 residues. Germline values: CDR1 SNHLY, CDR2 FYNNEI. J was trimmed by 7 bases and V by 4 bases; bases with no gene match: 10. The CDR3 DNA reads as TGTGCCAGCAGTGTGGGAGACAGGGCGGAGCAGCCCCAGCATTTT. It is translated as CASSVGDRAEQPQHF.

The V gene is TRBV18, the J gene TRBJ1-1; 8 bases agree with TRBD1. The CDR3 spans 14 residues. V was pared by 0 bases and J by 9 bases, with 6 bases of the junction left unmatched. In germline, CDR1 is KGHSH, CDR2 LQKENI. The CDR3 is CASSPPVTGGKAFF. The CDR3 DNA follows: TGTGCCAGCTCACCACCCGTCACAGGGGGGAAAGCTTTCTTT. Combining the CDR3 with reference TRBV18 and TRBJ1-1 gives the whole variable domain NAGVMQNPRHLVRRRGQEARLRCSPMKGHSHVYWYRQLPEEGLKFMVYLQKENIIDESGMPKERFSAEFPKEGPSILRIQQVVRGDSAAYFCASSPPVTGGKAFFGQGTRLTVV.

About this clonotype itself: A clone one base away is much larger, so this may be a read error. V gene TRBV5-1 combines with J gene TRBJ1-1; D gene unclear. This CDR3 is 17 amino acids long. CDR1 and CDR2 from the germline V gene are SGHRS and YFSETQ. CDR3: CASNLENGGFMNTEAFF. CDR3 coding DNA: TGCGCCAGCAACTTGGAAAATGGTGGGTTTATGAACACTGAAGCTTTCTTT.

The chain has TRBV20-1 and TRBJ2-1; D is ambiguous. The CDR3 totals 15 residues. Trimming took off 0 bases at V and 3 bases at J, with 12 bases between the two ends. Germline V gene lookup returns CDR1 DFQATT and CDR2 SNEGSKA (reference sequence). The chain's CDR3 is CSARDTRPSYNEQFF. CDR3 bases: TGCAGTGCTAGAGATACCAGACCGAGCTACAATGAGCAGTTCTTC.